The clone carrying this TCR beta chain was recorded only once. What it recognizes is unknown. Together with a sample-barcoded 5' primer, a J-beta primer mix was included in a second PCR lasting about 6 to 12 cycles. The template-switch adaptor was a 5' adaptor with 12 random nucleotides. It tagged each cDNA molecule. TCRdb used MiXCR to reprocess the 5' RACE reads, holding one entry per CDR3 protein. The table lists about 1.4 million distinct CDR3 sequences, roughly 64% of them singletons. This record comes from a study of blood T cells in healthy people across ages. Notes on the study in general: With unsorted PBMCs, a conclusive comparison of naive versus antigen-experienced cells was not possible.

The CDR3 loop spans 16 amino acids. The V segment lost 4 bases and the J segment 11 bases; nucleotides outside the gene matches: 12. Germline loops: CDR1 MNHEY, CDR2 SVGAGI. The sequencing input was blood. The J gene is TRBJ2-5, the V gene TRBV6-5; TRBD2 aligns across 14 bases. The receptor comes from a man aged 18-30 years in good health. This CDR3 reads CASSSGLAGGWNEQYF. In nucleotides, the CDR3 is TGTGCCAGCAGTTCCGGACTAGCGGGAGGTTGGAATGAGCAGTACTTC.